The rows below give T cell receptor beta chains drawn from one sample of a study of blood T cells in healthy people across ages. Using its own MiXCR run on the 5' RACE reads, TCRdb lists one record per CDR3 protein. Of over 600,000 distinct CDR3 sequences in the sample, roughly 41% were seen once. Sequenced material: blood. The receptors shown here come from a man older than 75 in good health. The CDR3 runs from the conserved cysteine through the conserved F or W. Fields, in order: CDR3 DNA, CDR3 protein, clone size, J gene, V gene, CDR3 length, D gene. A D gene is named only where the DNA matches it firmly. A clone size is listed for some rows: how often the clone was seen (once, few, many), or a class if it is expanded.

CDR3nt: TGTGCCAGCAGCGTAGGGGACAGGGGGCTTATTAACGGGGAGCTGTTTTTT
CDR3aa: CASSVGDRGLINGELFF
abundance: -
j_gene: TRBJ2-2
v_gene: TRBV9
len: 17
d_gene: TRBD1

CDR3nt: TGCAGTGCCCCTAGGGACAGTAACTATGGCTACACCTTC
CDR3aa: CSAPRDSNYGYTF
abundance: few
j_gene: TRBJ1-2
v_gene: TRBV20-1
len: 13
d_gene: TRBD1

CDR3nt: TGTGCCAGTAACAGGGCCACCGGGGAGCTGTTTTTT
CDR3aa: CASNRATGELFF
abundance: -
j_gene: TRBJ2-2
v_gene: TRBV6-5
len: 12
d_gene: -

CDR3nt: TGTGCCAGCAGTGACACAAGACGGACGAATTCACCCCTCCACTTT
CDR3aa: CASSDTRRTNSPLHF
abundance: -
j_gene: TRBJ1-6
v_gene: TRBV6-2/TRBV6-3
len: 15
d_gene: -

CDR3nt: TGTGCCAGCAGTACCGGGAGAATCTACAATGAGCAGTTCTTC
CDR3aa: CASSTGRIYNEQFF
abundance: -
j_gene: TRBJ2-1
v_gene: TRBV6-5
len: 14
d_gene: -

CDR3nt: TGCAGCGGCGGGACAGGGGGCGATTCTGAAGCTTTCTTT
CDR3aa: CSGGTGGDSEAFF
abundance: few
j_gene: TRBJ1-1
v_gene: TRBV29-1
len: 13
d_gene: TRBD1

CDR3nt: TGTGCCAGCAGCCACCCCGGCATGGGGCCCTCCTACGAGCAGTACTTC
CDR3aa: CASSHPGMGPSYEQYF
abundance: -
j_gene: TRBJ2-7
v_gene: TRBV3-1
len: 16
d_gene: -

CDR3nt: TGTGCCAGCAGCCGTCTAGGCGACGCAGATACGCAGTATTTT
CDR3aa: CASSRLGDADTQYF
abundance: many
j_gene: TRBJ2-3
v_gene: TRBV7-2
len: 14
d_gene: -

CDR3nt: TGTGCCAGCAGCGTAGACACAGGGACTTCACCCCTCCACTTT
CDR3aa: CASSVDTGTSPLHF
abundance: -
j_gene: TRBJ1-6
v_gene: TRBV9
len: 14
d_gene: -

CDR3nt: TGCAGCGTTGAAGACAGTTCCTACGAGCAGTTCTTC
CDR3aa: CSVEDSSYEQFF
abundance: -
j_gene: TRBJ2-1
v_gene: TRBV29-1
len: 12
d_gene: -

CDR3nt: TGCAGTGCTAGAGATAGGGGACAGGGGACCCTCTACGAGCAGTACTTC
CDR3aa: CSARDRGQGTLYEQYF
abundance: -
j_gene: TRBJ2-7
v_gene: TRBV20-1
len: 16
d_gene: TRBD1

CDR3nt: TGCGCCAGCAGCCAAGGGACAGGGGTGTCAGAGACCCAGTACTTC
CDR3aa: CASSQGTGVSETQYF
abundance: -
j_gene: TRBJ2-5
v_gene: TRBV4-3
len: 15
d_gene: TRBD1

CDR3nt: TGTGCCAGCAGTCAAAGGGAACAGGGCTCAGCCAAAAACATTCAGTACTTC
CDR3aa: CASSQREQGSAKNIQYF
abundance: -
j_gene: TRBJ2-4
v_gene: TRBV7-2
len: 17
d_gene: -

CDR3nt: TGCAGTGCTAATTCGAACAGGGGTATTAGCGAGCAGTACTTC
CDR3aa: CSANSNRGISEQYF
abundance: -
j_gene: TRBJ2-7
v_gene: TRBV20-1
len: 14
d_gene: TRBD1

CDR3nt: TGCAGTGCAAATAGCGGGGGGGGATCCTACGAGCAGTACTTC
CDR3aa: CSANSGGGSYEQYF
abundance: few
j_gene: TRBJ2-7
v_gene: TRBV20-1
len: 14
d_gene: TRBD2

CDR3nt: TGTGCCACCGGGACTAGCGGTGACACAGATACGCAGTATTTT
CDR3aa: CATGTSGDTDTQYF
abundance: few
j_gene: TRBJ2-3
v_gene: TRBV6-1
len: 14
d_gene: TRBD2

CDR3nt: TGTGCCAGCAGTTTAAGTTCGGCGATGGACACAGATACGCAGTATTTT
CDR3aa: CASSLSSAMDTDTQYF
abundance: few
j_gene: TRBJ2-3
v_gene: TRBV27
len: 16
d_gene: -

CDR3nt: TGTGCCAGCAGCCAGCCGGGACAGGCAAACGAGCAGTACTTC
CDR3aa: CASSQPGQANEQYF
abundance: -
j_gene: TRBJ2-7
v_gene: TRBV4-2
len: 14
d_gene: TRBD1

CDR3nt: TGTGCCAGCAGCGCCGGGACTAGCGGTTTTTCCTACAATGAGCAGTTCTTC
CDR3aa: CASSAGTSGFSYNEQFF
abundance: -
j_gene: TRBJ2-1
v_gene: TRBV9
len: 17
d_gene: TRBD2

CDR3nt: TGCGCCAGCACCTTGGGGGACGATGAGCAGTTCTTC
CDR3aa: CASTLGDDEQFF
abundance: -
j_gene: TRBJ2-1
v_gene: TRBV5-1
len: 12
d_gene: -

CDR3nt: TGTGCCAGCAGCCGATCGACTAGCGGGTTTCAAGAGACCCAGTACTTC
CDR3aa: CASSRSTSGFQETQYF
abundance: -
j_gene: TRBJ2-5
v_gene: TRBV11-3
len: 16
d_gene: TRBD2

CDR3nt: TGTGCCATCAGTGTGACAGGGGGGGAGGTTTCACCCCTCCACTTT
CDR3aa: CAISVTGGEVSPLHF
abundance: few
j_gene: TRBJ1-6
v_gene: TRBV10-3
len: 15
d_gene: TRBD1

CDR3nt: TGTGCCAGCAGCACCGAAGACGGCGGATTCCGCAATGAGCAGTTCTTC
CDR3aa: CASSTEDGGFRNEQFF
abundance: once
j_gene: TRBJ2-1
v_gene: TRBV5-6
len: 16
d_gene: -

CDR3nt: TGCGCCAGCAGAAAAGCGGGAGGGGGCGATGAGCAGTTCTTC
CDR3aa: CASRKAGGGDEQFF
abundance: -
j_gene: TRBJ2-1
v_gene: TRBV10-2
len: 14
d_gene: TRBD2

CDR3nt: TGTGCCAGTAGTAAGGACACCGGTGAAGAGACCCAGTACTTC
CDR3aa: CASSKDTGEETQYF
abundance: -
j_gene: TRBJ2-5
v_gene: TRBV19
len: 14
d_gene: -

CDR3nt: TGCGCCAGCAGCCCTAACCGCGGACAGGCTGGGAACAATGAGCAGTTCTTC
CDR3aa: CASSPNRGQAGNNEQFF
abundance: -
j_gene: TRBJ2-1
v_gene: TRBV4-3
len: 17
d_gene: TRBD1

CDR3nt: TGCGCCAGCAGCTTGGGGGCTAGCACAGATACGCAGTATTTT
CDR3aa: CASSLGASTDTQYF
abundance: many
j_gene: TRBJ2-3
v_gene: TRBV7-2
len: 14
d_gene: -

CDR3nt: TGTGCCAGCAGCTTGGGTGGGACTCAGGGCGCCTACGAGCAGTACTTC
CDR3aa: CASSLGGTQGAYEQYF
abundance: -
j_gene: TRBJ2-7
v_gene: TRBV5-4
len: 16
d_gene: -

CDR3nt: TGTGCCAGCAGGTCGGGACAGATCAATGAGCAGTTCTTC
CDR3aa: CASRSGQINEQFF
abundance: -
j_gene: TRBJ2-1
v_gene: TRBV12-3/TRBV12-4
len: 13
d_gene: TRBD1

CDR3nt: TGCAGTGCTAGGGATCGACGAGCGGTCTACAATGAGCAGTTCTTC
CDR3aa: CSARDRRAVYNEQFF
abundance: -
j_gene: TRBJ2-1
v_gene: TRBV20-1
len: 15
d_gene: -

CDR3nt: TGCGCCAGCAGCCAAGGTCTTAAGTTATTGACTAGCGGGAGCACAGATACGCAGTATTTT
CDR3aa: CASSQGLKLLTSGSTDTQYF
abundance: once
j_gene: TRBJ2-3
v_gene: TRBV4-3
len: 20
d_gene: TRBD2

CDR3nt: TGCGCCAGCAGGAAAGGGATCGAAAACGAGCAGTACTTC
CDR3aa: CASRKGIENEQYF
abundance: few
j_gene: TRBJ2-7
v_gene: TRBV5-1
len: 13
d_gene: -

CDR3nt: TGCAGCGTCGGGACAGGGGGGAACACTGGAGCTTTCTTT
CDR3aa: CSVGTGGNTGAFF
abundance: -
j_gene: TRBJ1-1
v_gene: TRBV29-1
len: 13
d_gene: TRBD1

CDR3nt: TGTGCCAGCAGCGTAGACGGGATAAAGAATGAGCAGTTCTTC
CDR3aa: CASSVDGIKNEQFF
abundance: few
j_gene: TRBJ2-1
v_gene: TRBV9
len: 14
d_gene: -

CDR3nt: TGTGCCAGCAGCAGAGTGGTTATCACCTACGAGCAGTACTTC
CDR3aa: CASSRVVITYEQYF
abundance: -
j_gene: TRBJ2-7
v_gene: TRBV28
len: 14
d_gene: -

CDR3nt: TGTGCCTGGAGTGGACCCTATGGCTACACCTTC
CDR3aa: CAWSGPYGYTF
abundance: -
j_gene: TRBJ1-2
v_gene: TRBV30
len: 11
d_gene: -

CDR3nt: TGTGCCAGCAGTTACACCCGGACCGAGACCCAGTACTTC
CDR3aa: CASSYTRTETQYF
abundance: -
j_gene: TRBJ2-5
v_gene: TRBV6-5
len: 13
d_gene: -